The clone carrying this T cell receptor (beta chain) was detected ten times or more. Assembly of TCR beta libraries relied on iRepertoire HTBI primers together with Arm-PCR of CDR3 regions. TCRdb ran MiXCR on the multiplex PCR reads and lists one entry per CDR3 protein. The table has about 210,000 distinct CDR3 sequences, around 19% seen once; the top ten hold 10% to 15%. These data come from a study of regulatory T cells in long-lasting Graves disease. Described time point: newly diagnosed GD, antithyroid drugs for less than 3 months. RNA extracted from PBMCs served as the sequencing template. Patients of an endocrinology department in Xi'an, China, were included. The trim removed 4 bases at V and 4 bases at J, leaving 6 bases unmatched. CDR3 length: 14 amino acids. Germline V gene data show CDR1 as LGHDT and CDR2 as YNNKEL (reference sequence). The same sample was also used in a study of T cells in Graves' hyperthyroidism and ophthalmopathy.

The gene calls are TRBV3-1 and TRBJ2-5; TRBD2 agrees at 7 bases. This TCR derives from a woman aged 25 to 39 with Graves disease. The sequencing here drew on peripheral blood mononuclear cells (PBMCs), taken at new diagnosis, from a patient treated with antithyroid drugs. The CDR3 loop is CASSLRAGAETQYF. In DNA form, the CDR3 reads TGTGCCAGCAGCCTTCGGGCGGGAGCAGAGACCCAGTACTTC.